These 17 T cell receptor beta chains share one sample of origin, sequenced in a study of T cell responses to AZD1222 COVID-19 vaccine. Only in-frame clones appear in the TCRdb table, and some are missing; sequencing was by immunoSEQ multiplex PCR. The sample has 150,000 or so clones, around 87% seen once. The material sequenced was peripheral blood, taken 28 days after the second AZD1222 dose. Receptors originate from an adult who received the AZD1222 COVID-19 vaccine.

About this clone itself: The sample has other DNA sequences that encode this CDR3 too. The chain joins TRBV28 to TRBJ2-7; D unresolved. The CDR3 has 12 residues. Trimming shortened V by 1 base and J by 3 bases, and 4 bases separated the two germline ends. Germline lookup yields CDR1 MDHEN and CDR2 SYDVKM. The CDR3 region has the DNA TGTGCCAGCAGTTTATCAAGCTACGAGCAGTACTTC. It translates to CASSLSSYEQYF.

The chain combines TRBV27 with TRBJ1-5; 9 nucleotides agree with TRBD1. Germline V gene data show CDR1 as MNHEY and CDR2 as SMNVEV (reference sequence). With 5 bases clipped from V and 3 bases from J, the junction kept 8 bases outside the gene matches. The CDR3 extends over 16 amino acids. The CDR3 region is CASSTPTGGDNQPQHF. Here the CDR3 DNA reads TGTGCCAGCAGTACCCCGACAGGGGGGGACAATCAGCCCCAGCATTTT.

This chain's CDR3 is CASSFTQNTEAFF. CDR3 nucleotides: TGTGCCAGCAGCTTTACTCAGAACACTGAAGCTTTCTTT. The chain joins TRBV11-3 to TRBJ1-1; D is unresolved. The CDR3 extends over 13 amino acids. With 3 bases removed from V and 1 base from J, the gap between germline ends came to 6 bases. CDR1 and CDR2 (germline): SGHNT, YENEEA.

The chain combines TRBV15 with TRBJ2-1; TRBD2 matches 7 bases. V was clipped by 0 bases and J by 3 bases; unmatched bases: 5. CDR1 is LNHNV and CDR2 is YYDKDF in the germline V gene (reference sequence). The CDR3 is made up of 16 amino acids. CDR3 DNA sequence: TGTGCCACCAGCAGAGATAGCCAGCGGGGCTACAATGAGCAGTTCTTC. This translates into CATSRDSQRGYNEQFF.

The CDR3 spells CASSIVGTDQETQYF. In nucleotides, the CDR3 is TGTGCCAGTAGTATAGTTGGCACAGACCAAGAGACCCAGTACTTC. The chain joins TRBV19 to TRBJ2-5; D unclear. The CDR3 has 15 residues. The V end lost 1 base, the J end lost 0 bases, and 9 bases lay between the germline ends. The germline gives CDR1 LNHDA, CDR2 SQIVND (reference sequence). Supplemented by reference TRBV19 and TRBJ2-5, the full variable domain reads DGGITQSPKYLFRKEGQNVTLSCEQNLNHDAMYWYRQDPGQGLRLIYYSQIVNDFQKGDIAEGYSVSREKKESFPLTVTSAQKNPTAFYLCASSIVGTDQETQYFGPGTRLLVL.

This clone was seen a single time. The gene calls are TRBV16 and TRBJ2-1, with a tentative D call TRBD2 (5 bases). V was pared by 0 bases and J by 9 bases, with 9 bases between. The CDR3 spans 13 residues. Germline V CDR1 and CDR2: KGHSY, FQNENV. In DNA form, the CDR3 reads TGTGCCAGCAGCCAATCGAGGGAGACTGAGCAGTTCTTC. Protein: CASSQSRETEQFF.

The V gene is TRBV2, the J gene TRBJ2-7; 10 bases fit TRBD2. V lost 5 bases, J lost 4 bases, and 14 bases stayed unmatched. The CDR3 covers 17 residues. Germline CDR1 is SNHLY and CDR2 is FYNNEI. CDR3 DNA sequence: TGTGCCAGCAGTACAGAAAGAGTAGCGGGAGGCTGGTACGAGCAGTACTTC. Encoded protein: CASSTERVAGGWYEQYF.

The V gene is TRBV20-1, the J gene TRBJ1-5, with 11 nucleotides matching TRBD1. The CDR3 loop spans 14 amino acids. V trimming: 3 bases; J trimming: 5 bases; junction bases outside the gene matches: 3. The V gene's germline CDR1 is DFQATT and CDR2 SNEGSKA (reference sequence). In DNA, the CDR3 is TGCAGTGCTAGTCTGGACAGGGGGCATCAGCCCCAGCATTTT. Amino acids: CSASLDRGHQPQHF.

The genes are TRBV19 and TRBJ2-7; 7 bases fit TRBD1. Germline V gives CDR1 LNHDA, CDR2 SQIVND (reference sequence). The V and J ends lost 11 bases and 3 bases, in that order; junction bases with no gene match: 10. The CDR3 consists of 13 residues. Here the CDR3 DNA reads TGTGCCCCCATAGAACAGGGGTTCTACGAGCAGTACTTC. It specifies CAPIEQGFYEQYF.

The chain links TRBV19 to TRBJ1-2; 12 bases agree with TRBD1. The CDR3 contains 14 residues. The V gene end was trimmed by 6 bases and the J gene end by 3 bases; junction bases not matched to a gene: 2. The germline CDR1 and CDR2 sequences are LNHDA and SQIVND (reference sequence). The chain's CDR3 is CASRGTGGHYGYTF. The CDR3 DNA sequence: TGTGCCAGTAGAGGGACAGGGGGCCACTATGGCTACACCTTC.

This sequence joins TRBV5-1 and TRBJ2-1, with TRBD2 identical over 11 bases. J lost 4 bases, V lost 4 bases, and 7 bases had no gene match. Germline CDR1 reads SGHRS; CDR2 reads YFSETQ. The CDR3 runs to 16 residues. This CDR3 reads CASSPWGLAEYNEQFF. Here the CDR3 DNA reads TGCGCCAGCAGCCCGTGGGGACTAGCGGAATACAATGAGCAGTTCTTC.

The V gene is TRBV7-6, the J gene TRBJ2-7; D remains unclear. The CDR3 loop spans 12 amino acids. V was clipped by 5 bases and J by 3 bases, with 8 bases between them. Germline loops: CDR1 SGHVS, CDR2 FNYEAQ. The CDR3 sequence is CASSSRRYEQYF. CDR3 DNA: TGTGCCAGCAGCAGCCGTCGCTACGAGCAGTACTTC.

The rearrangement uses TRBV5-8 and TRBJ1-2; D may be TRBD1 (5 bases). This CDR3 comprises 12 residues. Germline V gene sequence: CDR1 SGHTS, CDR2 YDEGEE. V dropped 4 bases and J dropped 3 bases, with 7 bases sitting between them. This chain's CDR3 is CASSPGDYGYTF. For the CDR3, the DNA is TGTGCCAGCAGCCCGGGGGACTATGGCTACACCTTC.

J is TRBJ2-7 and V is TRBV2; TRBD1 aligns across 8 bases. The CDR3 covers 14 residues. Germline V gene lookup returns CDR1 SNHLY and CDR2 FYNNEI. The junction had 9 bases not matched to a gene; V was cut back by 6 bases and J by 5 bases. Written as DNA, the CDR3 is TGTGCCAGCAGACCCCCGGGACAGGTTAACGAGCAGTACTTC. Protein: CASRPPGQVNEQYF.

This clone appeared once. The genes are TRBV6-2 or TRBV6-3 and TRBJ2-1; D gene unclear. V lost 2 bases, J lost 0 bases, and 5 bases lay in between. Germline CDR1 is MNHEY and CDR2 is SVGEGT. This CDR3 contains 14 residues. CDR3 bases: TGTGCCAGCAGTTACAGGCTCTCCTACAATGAGCAGTTCTTC. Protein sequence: CASSYRLSYNEQFF.

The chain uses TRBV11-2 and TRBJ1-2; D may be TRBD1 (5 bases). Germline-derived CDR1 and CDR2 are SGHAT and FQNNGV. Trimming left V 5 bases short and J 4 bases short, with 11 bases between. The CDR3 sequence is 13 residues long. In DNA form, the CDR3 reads TGTGCCAGCAGCCTCTTGGGGGTCTATGGCTACACCTTC. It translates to CASSLLGVYGYTF.

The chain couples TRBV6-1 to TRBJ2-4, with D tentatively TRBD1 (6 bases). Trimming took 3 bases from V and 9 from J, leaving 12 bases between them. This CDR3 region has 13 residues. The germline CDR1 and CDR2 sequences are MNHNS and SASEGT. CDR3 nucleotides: TGTGCCAGCAGTGATAACAGGGCGAGCATTCAGTACTTC. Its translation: CASSDNRASIQYF.